These 19 T cell receptor beta chains share one sample of origin, sequenced in a study of T cell responses to AZD1222 COVID-19 vaccine (dated by TCRdb to 2020 to 2022). Reading the label with the study, this specimen's time point is: about 28 days (+/-7) after the second vaccine dose. Libraries were constructed by the immunoSEQ multiplex PCR assay. As stored in TCRdb, this immuneACCESS dataset retains in-frame rearrangements with V and J assigned. A fraction of the clones does not appear; measured against another copy, unresolved V genes explain less than half of the discrepancy, and the remainder lacks a known reason. The sample table contains roughly 100,000 clones; only one count was recorded for roughly nine tenths of them. The ten largest clones represent about 2.5% of the sample. Source: peripheral blood, taken 28 days after the second AZD1222 dose. The receptors were gathered from an adult who received the AZD1222 COVID-19 vaccine.

V gene TRBV29-1 combines with J gene TRBJ1-2; no definite D call. Germline V gene sequence: CDR1 SQVTM, CDR2 ANQGSEA. The CDR3 is 11 residues long. Trimming removed 3 bases from V and 7 bases from J, with 9 bases in between. The CDR3 spells CSVEDGSGYTF. The CDR3 nucleotides read TGCAGCGTTGAGGACGGGAGTGGCTACACCTTC. The full variable domain, its missing parts supplied by reference TRBV29-1 and TRBJ1-2, is SAVISQKPSRDICQRGTSLTIQCQVDSQVTMMFWYRQQPGQSLTLIATANQGSEATYESGFVIDKFPISRPNLTFSTLTVSNMSPEDSSIYLCSVEDGSGYTFGSGTRLTVV.

The rearrangement links TRBV11-3 to TRBJ1-1; the D is unclear. This CDR3 spans 12 amino acids. The germline V gene has CDR1 SGHNT and CDR2 YENEEA. Trimming took off 3 bases at V and 1 base at J, with 3 bases between the two ends. The CDR3 nucleotides are TGTGCCAGCAGCTTTGGGAACACTGAAGCTTTCTTT. This encodes CASSFGNTEAFF.

The genes are TRBV5-5 and TRBJ2-7; D gene uncertain. CDR3 length: 15 residues. Trimming stripped 0 bases from V and 3 bases from J, with 13 bases between. Per the germline V gene, CDR1 is SGHKS and CDR2 is YYEKEE (reference sequence). CDR3 in DNA: TGTGCCAGCAGCTTGGACGGAACGGGTTTCTACGAGCAGTACTTC. Translated, it gives CASSLDGTGFYEQYF. Based on the CDR3 plus reference TRBV5-5 and TRBJ2-7, the full variable domain is DAGVTQSPTHLIKTRGQQVTLRCSPISGHKSVSWYQQVLGQGPQFIFQYYEKEERGRGNFPDRFSARQFPNYSSELNVNALLLGDSALYLCASSLDGTGFYEQYFGPGTRLTVT.

This sequence joins TRBV7-9 and TRBJ1-2; D is uncertain. V lost 5 bases and J 8 bases, leaving 18 bases between the germline ends. The CDR3 consists of 14 residues. Germline CDR1 reads SEHNR; CDR2 reads FQNEAQ (reference sequence). CDR3 in DNA: TGTGCCAGCAGCGTATCTGACGCGGCGGGCGGCTACACCTTC. Its protein is CASSVSDAAGGYTF.

V is TRBV19 and J is TRBJ2-2; no reliable D call. The CDR3 is 14 residues long. Between the trimmed V and J ends, which lost 4 bases and 4 bases, there was a span of 10 bases. CDR1 and CDR2 from the germline V gene are LNHDA and SQIVND (reference sequence). CDR3 sequence (DNA): TGTGCCAGTAGTAGAGGACGTAGCACCGGGGAGCTGTTTTTT. It is translated as CASSRGRSTGELFF.

This chain joins TRBV7-3 and TRBJ2-7, with D unresolved. The V and J ends lost 5 bases and 4 bases respectively, with 12 bases between them. Germline V gene sequence: CDR1 SGHTA, CDR2 FQGTGA. CDR3 size: 13 residues. Here the CDR3 reads CASSPSSGYEQYF. In DNA, the CDR3 is TGTGCCAGCAGCCCCTCGAGTGGGTACGAGCAGTACTTC.

The chain employs TRBV9 and TRBJ2-7; D unclear. CDR1 SGDLS and CDR2 YYNGEE come from the germline V gene. The CDR3 has 14 amino acids. V dropped 0 bases and J dropped 1 base, with 8 bases sitting between them. The CDR3 region is CASSVGQQSYEQYF. CDR3 sequence (DNA): TGTGCCAGCAGCGTAGGTCAACAGTCCTACGAGCAGTACTTC.

This chain uses TRBV7-2 with TRBJ1-2; unclear D gene. The CDR3 is 15 amino acids. V lost 5 bases, J lost 4 bases, and 17 bases lay in between. Per germline, CDR1 SGHTA and CDR2 FQGNSA. In DNA form, the CDR3 reads TGTGCCAGCAGCGCCGAAGGGAGGGCAGTCTATGGCTACACCTTC. It is translated as CASSAEGRAVYGYTF. The complete variable domain, with remaining parts taken from reference TRBV7-2 and TRBJ1-2, reads GAGVSQSPSNKVTEKGKDVELRCDPISGHTALYWYRQSLGQGLEFLIYFQGNSAPDKSGLPSDRFSAERTGGSVSTLTIQRTQQEDSAVYLCASSAEGRAVYGYTFGSGTRLTVV.

The V gene is TRBV7-9, the J gene TRBJ1-1; no clear D. The germline V and J ends were trimmed by 4 bases and 5 bases, with 17 bases remaining between them. Germline-derived CDR1 and CDR2 are SEHNR and FQNEAQ (reference sequence). The CDR3 runs to 15 residues. The CDR3 coding sequence is TGTGCCAGCAGCTCTGTCGTTGAGGTCTGGACTGAAGCTTTCTTT. As protein: CASSSVVEVWTEAFF.

V usage is TRBV4-1 and J usage is TRBJ2-2; 7 nucleotides agree with TRBD2. The CDR3 sequence is 16 residues long. Unmatched junction bases numbered 8, after V lost 0 bases and J lost 7 bases. Germline-derived CDR1 and CDR2 are MGHRA and YSYEKL. CDR3 nucleotide sequence: TGCGCCAGCAGCCAAGATGGGAGCGGGAATCACGGGGAGCTGTTTTTT. It is translated as CASSQDGSGNHGELFF.

The gene calls are TRBV11-2 and TRBJ2-1; 11 nucleotides align to TRBD2. J was trimmed by 9 bases and V by 5 bases; bases with no gene match: 12. Per germline, CDR1 SGHAT and CDR2 FQNNGV. The CDR3 extends over 16 amino acids. The CDR3 DNA is TGTGCCAGCAGCGTAGCCTTAGCGGGAGGGCAGAGTGAGCAGTTCTTC. Protein sequence: CASSVALAGGQSEQFF.

This clone was found once. V usage is TRBV5-1 and J usage is TRBJ1-1; 9 bases align to TRBD1. V lost 2 bases to trimming and J lost 3 bases; unmatched junction nucleotides: 5. CDR3 length: 15 residues. CDR1 and CDR2 (germline): SGHRS, YFSETQ. The CDR3 here is CASSLGQGRDTEAFF. CDR3 sequence (DNA): TGCGCCAGCAGCTTAGGACAGGGGAGGGACACTGAAGCTTTCTTT.

This clone was recorded only once. This chain uses TRBV2 with TRBJ2-7; TRBD1 matches at 8 bases. This CDR3 spans 15 amino acids. The germline CDR1 and CDR2 sequences are SNHLY and FYNNEI. J lost 3 bases, V lost 5 bases, and 9 bases had no gene match. The CDR3 here is CASSYGQGPSYEQYF. CDR3 sequence (DNA): TGTGCCAGCAGTTACGGACAGGGTCCCAGCTACGAGCAGTACTTC.

The chain has TRBV5-5 and TRBJ2-5; 9 bases are shared with TRBD1. Germline V gene lookup returns CDR1 SGHKS and CDR2 YYEKEE (reference sequence). This CDR3 contains 14 residues. Germline trimming cut 5 bases from V and 5 bases from J; bases unmatched to any gene: 7. CDR3 DNA: TGTGCCAGCAGAGAGGGACAGGGAGGGGAGACCCAGTACTTC. Protein product: CASREGQGGETQYF.

J is TRBJ2-7 and V is TRBV28; D ambiguous. Germline assignment: CDR1 MDHEN and CDR2 SYDVKM. The V and J ends lost 2 bases and 2 bases respectively, with 7 bases between them. The CDR3 is made up of 13 amino acids. CDR3 sequence: CASSLGRTYEQYF. The CDR3 DNA is TGTGCCAGCAGTTTAGGCAGAACCTACGAGCAGTACTTC. Supplemented by reference TRBV28 and TRBJ2-7, the full variable domain reads DVKVTQSSRYLVKRTGEKVFLECVQDMDHENMFWYRQDPGLGLRLIYFSYDVKMKEKGDIPEGYSVSREKKERFSLILESASTNQTSMYLCASSLGRTYEQYFGPGTRLTVT.

Comment on this clone: The junction departs from germline at one end; a sequencing error may be responsible. This chain connects TRBV28 to TRBJ1-6, with 7 bases identical to TRBD1. Per the germline V gene, CDR1 is MDHEN and CDR2 is SYDVKM. The CDR3 length is 16 residues. The CDR3 DNA reads TGTGCCAGCACTTTAAGAGGGGGCGCTGGTAATTCACCCCTCCACTTT. It yields the protein CASTLRGGAGNSPLHF.

The chain recombines TRBV6-5 with TRBJ2-1; TRBD1 matches 7 bases. Germline values: CDR1 MNHEY, CDR2 SVGAGI. The CDR3 loop spans 13 amino acids. V gave up 8 bases and J gave up 7 bases; unmatched junction bases: 8. In DNA form, the CDR3 reads TGTGCCAGCGGCCAGGGGGAAACTAATGAGCAGTTCTTC. This codes for CASGQGETNEQFF.

This chain uses TRBV21-1 with TRBJ2-3; TRBD2, the D gene given by the table, was not confirmed from the DNA. TRBV21-1 is assigned pseudogene status. The CDR3 covers 17 residues. The CDR3 region is CASSKGGLASGPDTQYF. The CDR3 DNA follows: TGTGCCAGCAGCAAAGGGGGACTAGCGTCGGGTCCAGATACGCAGTATTTT.

The chain carries TRBV2 and TRBJ1-2; D is unclear. Trimming removed 5 bases at V and 2 bases at J, with 9 bases between. The CDR3 sequence is 13 residues long. From germline, CDR1 is SNHLY and CDR2 FYNNEI. The CDR3 bases are TGTGCCAGCAGTTCAAACAGAAACTATGGCTACACCTTC. This encodes CASSSNRNYGYTF.